A selection of T cell receptor beta chains follows, all from one sample in a study of blood T cell repertoires in COVID-19. Assay used: immunoSEQ multiplex PCR; TCRdb lists only in-frame clones, some missing. The data hold tens of thousands of clones, with around 88% observed a single time. What was sequenced was peripheral blood. The receptors derive from a human donor in a cohort sampled during active COVID-19. CDR3s include the opening cysteine and the closing phenylalanine or tryptophan. The D gene is left open where the match is weak. Size values are once, few and many counts, or a class for expanded clones, and some rows have none.

D,J,size,V,length,DNA,CDR3
TRBD2,TRBJ2-5,-,TRBV10-3,16,TGTGCCATCAGTGGGACTAGCGGGGGGGCCCAAGAGACCCAGTACTTC,CAISGTSGGAQETQYF
TRBD1,TRBJ2-6,few,TRBV5-6,17,TGTGCCAGCAGCGCGGCACCGACAGGGACTGGGGCCAACGTCCTGACTTTC,CASSAAPTGTGANVLTF
-,TRBJ2-7,many,TRBV15,14,TGTGCCACCAGCATCGGGTCGAGGGGGACCGAGCAGTACTTC,CATSIGSRGTEQYF
TRBD1,TRBJ1-2,-,TRBV7-9,15,TGTGCCAGCAGCTCCACGGGACAGGGGCTCTATGGCTACACCTTC,CASSSTGQGLYGYTF
-,TRBJ2-1,-,TRBV15,15,TGTGCCACCAGCAGAGATACAAGATCCTACAATGAGCAGTTCTTC,CATSRDTRSYNEQFF
-,TRBJ2-1,-,TRBV11-3,13,TGTGCCAGCAGCTTCCCGACTAGCAATGAGCAGTTCTTC,CASSFPTSNEQFF
TRBD1,TRBJ1-2,-,TRBV3-1/TRBV3-2,13,TGTGCCAGCAGCCGAACAGGGGTTAGTGGCTACACCTTC,CASSRTGVSGYTF
-,TRBJ2-7,-,TRBV11-2,14,TGTGCCAGCAGCTTAGCTTCTCCTTCCTACGAGCAGTACTTC,CASSLASPSYEQYF
TRBD1,TRBJ1-1,-,TRBV4-2,15,TGTGCCAGCAGCCACCGGGACAGGGGGGGCACTGAAGCTTTCTTT,CASSHRDRGGTEAFF
TRBD1,TRBJ1-2,once,TRBV5-1,15,TGCGCCAGCAGTCAGCAGCCAGGGGGGAACTATGGCTACACCTTC,CASSQQPGGNYGYTF
TRBD2,TRBJ2-7,few,TRBV15,14,TGTGCCACCAGCAGCCTGGGGGGGGATGGAGAGCAGTACTTC,CATSSLGGDGEQYF
-,TRBJ2-7,-,TRBV3-1/TRBV3-2,15,TGTGCCAGCAGCCAAGGGGCAGGGGGGTCCTACGAGCAGTACTTC,CASSQGAGGSYEQYF
-,TRBJ2-1,-,TRBV15,15,TGTGCCACCAGCAGAGACACGGGGGGCGGGTATGAGCAGTTCTTC,CATSRDTGGGYEQFF
-,TRBJ2-2,-,TRBV20-1,11,TGCAGTGCTGGACTCCCCGGGGAGCTGTTTTTT,CSAGLPGELFF
TRBD1,TRBJ1-2,-,TRBV5-4,13,TGTGCCAGCAGTTACGGGACAGGGAACGGCTACACCTTC,CASSYGTGNGYTF
-,TRBJ2-1,-,TRBV10-1,15,TGCGCCAGCACCAGACTACTCATTTCCCACAATGAGCAGTTCTTC,CASTRLLISHNEQFF
TRBD1,TRBJ1-2,-,TRBV9,14,TGTGCCAGCAGCGCAGAACAGGGGTACTATGGCTACACCTTC,CASSAEQGYYGYTF
TRBD2,TRBJ2-1,-,TRBV5-1,16,TGCGCCAGCAGCTTGGATGGTAGCGGGGGGTACAATGAGCAGTTCTTC,CASSLDGSGGYNEQFF
-,TRBJ2-7,-,TRBV5-4,15,TGTGCCAGCAGCCCCGGGCCGGGGTTAGGGTACGAGCAGTACTTC,CASSPGPGLGYEQYF
-,TRBJ1-3,-,TRBV12-3/TRBV12-4,13,TGTGCCAGCAGTTTAGACAGAGGAAACACCATATATTTT,CASSLDRGNTIYF
-,TRBJ1-2,once,TRBV21-1,17,TGTGCCAGCAGCAAAGCCAAAACTCCAGGGTTCTACTATGGCTACACCTTC,CASSKAKTPGFYYGYTF
TRBD2,TRBJ2-3,-,TRBV5-4,16,TGTGCCAGCAGCCTAGGGACTAGCGGGAGTCGTGATACGCAGTATTTT,CASSLGTSGSRDTQYF
-,TRBJ1-4,-,TRBV7-9,13,TGTGCCAGCAGCTTATATACAGACGAAAAACTGTTTTTT,CASSLYTDEKLFF
-,TRBJ1-1,-,TRBV12-3/TRBV12-4,13,TGTGCCAGCCTCCCCGGGGTGAACACTGAAGCTTTCTTT,CASLPGVNTEAFF
-,TRBJ2-5,-,TRBV6-5,13,TGTGCCAGCAGCTCCTTCAGGGTAGAGACCCAGTACTTC,CASSSFRVETQYF
-,TRBJ2-2,-,TRBV3-1/TRBV3-2,15,TGTGCCAGCAGCCGATTAGCTACTAACACCGGGGAGCTGTTTTTT,CASSRLATNTGELFF
TRBD1,TRBJ1-1,-,TRBV28,15,TGTGCCAGCAGTTTATGGGGGGGACAGGGCACTGAAGCTTTCTTT,CASSLWGGQGTEAFF
-,TRBJ1-6,-,TRBV21-1,14,TGTGCCAGCAGACTACCTGACAGGAATTCACCCCTCCACTTT,CASRLPDRNSPLHF
TRBD1,TRBJ1-2,-,TRBV10-3,13,TGTGCCACGGACACAGGGGGCAACTATGGCTACACCTTC,CATDTGGNYGYTF
TRBD2,TRBJ2-2,-,TRBV7-9,16,TGTGCCAGCAGCCCCTCCTCTAGCGGAGCCACCGGGGAGCTGTTTTTT,CASSPSSSGATGELFF
-,TRBJ2-5,once,TRBV7-2,16,TGTGCCAGCAGCTTCCGCGCGCGTAGGGGCAAAGAGACCCAGTACTTC,CASSFRARRGKETQYF
-,TRBJ2-5,-,TRBV5-1,14,TGCGCCACCCGGTGGGACACCATCGGGGAGACCCAGTACTTC,CATRWDTIGETQYF
-,TRBJ1-6,-,TRBV12-3/TRBV12-4,13,TGTGCCAGCAGTGACAGCTATAATTCACCCCTCCACTTT,CASSDSYNSPLHF
TRBD1,TRBJ1-2,-,TRBV4-1,18,TGCGCCAGCAGATCCTCCCGGGACAGGGGGCGGAGGCACTATGGCTACACCTTC,CASRSSRDRGRRHYGYTF
-,TRBJ2-7,-,TRBV29-1,11,TGCAGCGTTAGCAAGTCCTACGAGCAGTACTTC,CSVSKSYEQYF
TRBD1,TRBJ2-2,-,TRBV5-1,15,TGCGCCAGCACCGCCGGGACAGCGAACACCGGGGAGCTGTTTTTT,CASTAGTANTGELFF
TRBD2,TRBJ2-1,-,TRBV15,17,TGTGCCACCAGCAGACGACTAGCGGGAGGCTGGGACAATGAGCAGTTCTTC,CATSRRLAGGWDNEQFF
-,TRBJ1-1,-,TRBV3-1/TRBV3-2,14,TGTGCCAGCAGCCAAGGAGGGTTGAACACTGAAGCTTTCTTT,CASSQGGLNTEAFF
TRBD1,TRBJ1-5,-,TRBV12-5,13,TGTGCTAGTGGCCGACAGGGGCCATCAGCCCAGCATTTT,CASGRQGPSAQHF
-,TRBJ2-3,-,TRBV24-1,13,TGTGCCACCAGTGCGGGGGACACAGATACGCAGTATTTT,CATSAGDTDTQYF
TRBD2,TRBJ2-3,-,TRBV7-2,14,TGTGCCAGCAGCTTAGGACTAGCGGCAGATACGCAGTATTTT,CASSLGLAADTQYF
TRBD2,TRBJ2-7,-,TRBV9,16,TGTGCCAGCAGCCCGAGAACTAGCGGGAGGGCCCACGAGCAGTACTTC,CASSPRTSGRAHEQYF
TRBD1,TRBJ1-2,-,TRBV28,16,TGTGCCAGCAGTTTAGGGCCGGGACAGGGGAACTATGGCTACACCTTC,CASSLGPGQGNYGYTF
TRBD1,TRBJ1-1,-,TRBV6-1,17,TGTGCCAGCAGTGAAGCGAGTAGGACAGGGATAGACACTGAAGCTTTCTTT,CASSEASRTGIDTEAFF
-,TRBJ1-1,-,TRBV5-1,15,TGCGCCAGCAGCGGATCTCGGACATTCGGCACTGAAGCTTTCTTT,CASSGSRTFGTEAFF
TRBD2,TRBJ2-5,-,TRBV13,17,TGTGCCAGCAGCTTAGGAGGGGCGCGGGGGGGCCGAAAGACCCAGTACTTC,CASSLGGARGGRKTQYF
TRBD1,TRBJ2-7,-,TRBV6-1,15,TGTGCCAGCAGTGAAGGTTTGGGACAGGGCTACGAGCAGTACTTC,CASSEGLGQGYEQYF
-,TRBJ2-3,-,TRBV9,15,TGTGCCAGCAGCGTAGAGAGCCGATCCACAGATACGCAGTATTTT,CASSVESRSTDTQYF
TRBD1,TRBJ1-6,once,TRBV15,14,TGTGCCACAGGGATCGGGACAGGAGTTTTACCCCTCCACTTT,CATGIGTGVLPLHF
TRBD2,TRBJ2-1,-,TRBV4-1,15,TGCGCCAGCAGCCTACTAGCGGGGGGGCTAAGTGAGCAGTTCTTC,CASSLLAGGLSEQFF
TRBD1,TRBJ1-2,-,TRBV6-5,13,TGTGCCAGCACCAGGGACAGGGACTATGGCTACACCTTC,CASTRDRDYGYTF
-,TRBJ1-2,-,TRBV6-6,16,TGTGCCAGCAGCGACAGGACTGGGTCCGGCCCATATGGCTACACCTTC,CASSDRTGSGPYGYTF
TRBD1,TRBJ2-1,-,TRBV6-5,15,TGTGCCAGCAGTTACGCAGGACAGGGGTCAAATGAGCAGTTCTTC,CASSYAGQGSNEQFF